This entry is about one T cell receptor beta chain. In this sample, this clonotype turned up many times. The clone's antigen remains unknown. No base quality information exists; no much larger clone differs at one position. The data derive from a study of Graves' ophthalmopathy and Graves' hyperthyroidism listed by TCRdb under 2018. In terms of the full investigation: Peripheral blood samples were taken at the time of initial diagnosis, before any treatment was given. In over 5 hyperthyroidism patients, the T-cell repertoires found in thyroid tissue were compared with those found in blood. Once sampling was done, hyperthyroidism patients were given methimazole at a starting dose of 30 mg daily, while ophthalmopathy patients were given high-dose intravenous methylprednisolone. An independent validation cohort comprised some 19 hyperthyroidism patients and 15 to 17 patients who later progressed from hyperthyroidism to ophthalmopathy. TCR beta repertoire signatures were used to distinguish Graves' ophthalmopathy from Graves' hyperthyroidism and to predict progression to ophthalmopathy. A discovery set of 90 to 100 patients (around 45 ophthalmopathy, around 57 stable hyperthyroidism) was enrolled to explore V-J signatures distinguishing ophthalmopathy from hyperthyroidism. For training and testing, the roughly 100 patients in the discovery cohort were randomly divided in a 7:3 ratio. In total, 135 blood samples were TCR-sequenced: 40 to 45 ophthalmopathy, some 75 hyperthyroidism and approximately 17 hyperthyroidism-to-ophthalmopathy patients.

For repertoire sequencing, the TCR beta CDR3 regions were amplified from RNA transcripts. HTBI primers and the Qiagen OneStep RT-PCR kit were used in a first-round RT-PCR, which was followed by a second-round multiplex PCR, size selection and purification. Libraries were sequenced paired-end with 100 bp reads on an Illumina HiSeq2000. On the authors' methods: SOAPnuke was used for read processing, and reads with adapters, uncalled bases, a mean Phred below 15, or no exact constant-primer or identifier match were discarded. High-quality paired reads were merged with COPE v1.2.5. Each unique nucleotide sequence was defined as a clonotype, and clonotypes were aligned to IMGT TRB V, D and J references with MiTCR v1.1. The analysis was limited to V-J combinations with a frequency above 0.0001, which together covered 98% to 99.2% of repertoires. For each V-J combination, a TCR clonal expansion and chaos score was defined as the ratio of F50 clonal expansion to chaos observed in the TCRdist matrix. Welch's t-statistics and random forest were used to reduce the features to some 13 V-J combinations, which were then used as input to a naive Bayes classifier. Thyroid-blood repertoire similarity was quantified with the Morisita-Horn index. TCRdb reprocessing: public reads trimmed at Q25 with fastp, clones called with MiXCR, in-frame beta chains kept. Each CDR3 protein gets just one entry, which takes the most common genes and DNA from the rows behind it. Clone size and V and J calls follow TCRdb, not the original study. This sample lists 200,000 to 250,000 distinct CDR3 sequences; about 22% were detected once. Under 55% of the sample is held by the ten biggest clonotypes.

The CDR3, cysteine through phenylalanine, is 15 amino acids long. Of the read, only the CDR3 DNA is kept; its 45 bases are in frame from base 1. CDR1 SGHRS and CDR2 YFSETQ are derived from the germline V gene. V is reduced by 1 base and J by 6 bases, leaving a spacing of 14 bases between them. Ophthalmopathy patients had moderately to severely active disease, Clinical Activity Score of at least 3, NOSPECS grade of at least 4, and disease duration under 3 months. Patients were excluded if they had other autoimmune diseases, uncontrolled infections, pregnancy or lactation. Clinical symptoms, serum thyroxine, TRAb, thyroid ultrasound and orbital computed tomography formed the basis of the diagnosis. Using Ficoll-Paque density gradient centrifugation, PBMCs were isolated from 9.5 to 10 ml of fresh peripheral blood. Total RNA was extracted with Trizol reagent and quality-checked on an Agilent 2100 Bioanalyzer.

On the study overall, not on this receptor specifically: Most expanded thyroid clonotypes with frequency above 0.001 were also detected in blood, suggesting blood repertoires may reflect the thyroid immune response. Ophthalmopathy was separated from stable hyperthyroidism by the 13-signature model with more than 85% sensitivity and about 83% specificity in cross-validation and with 80%/75% in the test set. In validation, the model predicted ophthalmopathy progression with less than 71% sensitivity and around 72% specificity; roughly 12 predicted patients were CT-confirmed with GO in a median of around 6 months. No statistical method was used to predetermine the sample size, and group allocation was not hidden from the investigators.

This receptor chain uses TRBV5-1 and TRBJ2-4; a tentative D call is TRBD2 (6 bases match). This clonotype originated in a woman between 50 and 59 years old with Graves' ophthalmopathy. Donor details come from another sample of the same person, matched by shared clones. The sample consisted of peripheral blood. The CDR3 corresponds to CASSLYAGSGNIQYF. Read as DNA, the sequence is TGCGCCAGCAGCTTGTACGCGGGGTCTGGAAACATTCAGTACTTC.